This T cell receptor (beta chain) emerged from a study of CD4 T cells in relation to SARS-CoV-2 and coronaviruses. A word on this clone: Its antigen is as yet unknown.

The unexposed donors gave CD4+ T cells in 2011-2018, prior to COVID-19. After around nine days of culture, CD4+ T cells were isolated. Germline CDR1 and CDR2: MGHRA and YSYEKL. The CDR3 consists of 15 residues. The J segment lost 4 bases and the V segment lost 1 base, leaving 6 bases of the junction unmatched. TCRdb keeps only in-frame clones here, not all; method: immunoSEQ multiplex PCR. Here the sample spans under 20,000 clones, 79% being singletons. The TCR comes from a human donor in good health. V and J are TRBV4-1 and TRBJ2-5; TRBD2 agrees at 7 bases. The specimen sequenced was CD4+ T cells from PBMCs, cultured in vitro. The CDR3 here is CASSQALAKRETQYF. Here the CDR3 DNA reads TGCGCCAGCAGCCAAGCACTAGCGAAACGAGAGACCCAGTACTTC.